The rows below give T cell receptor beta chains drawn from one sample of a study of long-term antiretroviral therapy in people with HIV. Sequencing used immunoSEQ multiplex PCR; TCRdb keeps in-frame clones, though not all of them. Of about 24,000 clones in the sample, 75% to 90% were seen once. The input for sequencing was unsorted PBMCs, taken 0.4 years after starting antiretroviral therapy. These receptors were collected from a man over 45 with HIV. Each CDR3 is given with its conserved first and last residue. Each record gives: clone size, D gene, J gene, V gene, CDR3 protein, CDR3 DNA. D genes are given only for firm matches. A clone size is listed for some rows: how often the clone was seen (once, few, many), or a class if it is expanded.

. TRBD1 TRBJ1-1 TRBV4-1 CASSTQGAGTEAFF TGCGCCAGCAGCACTCAGGGGGCTGGCACTGAAGCTTTCTTT
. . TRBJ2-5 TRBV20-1 CSAPRETQYF TGCAGTGCTCCCCGTGAGACCCAGTACTTC
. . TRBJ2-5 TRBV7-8 CASSLGYSASKETQYF TGTGCCAGCAGCTTAGGCTATTCAGCTTCCAAAGAGACCCAGTACTTC
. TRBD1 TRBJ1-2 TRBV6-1 CASSEGQGFAPGNGYTF TGTGCCAGCAGTGAAGGACAGGGATTCGCCCCAGGAAATGGCTACACCTTC
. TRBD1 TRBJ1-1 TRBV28 CASSLKGQGDGFGLGGTFF TGTGCCAGCAGTTTAAAAGGACAGGGGGACGGTTTTGGGTTGGGAGGAACTTTCTTT
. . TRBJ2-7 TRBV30 CAWSVKGYEQYF TGTGCCTGGAGTGTGAAAGGGTACGAGCAGTACTTC
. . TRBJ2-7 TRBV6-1 CASSLLDKASEQYF TGTGCCAGCAGCCTGTTGGACAAGGCATCCGAGCAGTACTTC
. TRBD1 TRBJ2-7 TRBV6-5 CASREGQPSYEQYF TGTGCCAGCAGAGAGGGACAGCCCTCCTACGAGCAGTACTTC
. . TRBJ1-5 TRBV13 CASGFRYSNQPQHF TGTGCCAGCGGATTTCGATATAGCAATCAGCCCCAGCATTTT
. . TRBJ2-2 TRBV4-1 CASSQGTVNTGELFF TGCGCCAGCAGCCAAGGGACGGTGAACACCGGGGAGCTGTTTTTT
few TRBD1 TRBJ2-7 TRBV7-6 CASSGQGSSSYEQYF TGTGCCAGCAGCGGACAGGGGTCGAGCTCCTACGAGCAGTACTTC
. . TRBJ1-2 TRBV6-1 CASSESLFYGYTF TGTGCCAGCAGTGAGAGCCTCTTCTATGGCTACACCTTC
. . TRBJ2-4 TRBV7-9 CASSPTEWIAKNIQYF TGTGCCAGCAGCCCCACCGAATGGATCGCCAAAAACATTCAGTACTTC
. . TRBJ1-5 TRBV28 CASSPDSTDQPQHF TGTGCCAGCAGCCCCGACAGCACCGATCAGCCCCAGCATTTT
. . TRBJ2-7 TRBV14 CASSRQVGIYEQYF TGTGCCAGCAGCCGACAGGTGGGGATCTACGAGCAGTACTTC
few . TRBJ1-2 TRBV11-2 CASSLEIDRPSYGYTF TGTGCCAGCAGCTTAGAGATCGACAGGCCCTCCTATGGCTACACCTTC
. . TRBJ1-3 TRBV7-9 CASSLGLWGPRSSGNTIYF TGTGCCAGCAGCTTGGGATTATGGGGACCGAGGAGCTCTGGAAACACCATATATTTT
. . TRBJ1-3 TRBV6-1 CASSDSAQGNTIYF TGTGCCAGCAGTGATTCCGCGCAGGGGAACACCATATATTTT
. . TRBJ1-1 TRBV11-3 CASSRDRNTEAFF TGTGCCAGCAGCCGTGACAGGAACACTGAAGCTTTCTTT
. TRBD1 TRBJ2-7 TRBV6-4 CASSGARQGESGEQYF TGTGCCAGCAGTGGGGCCCGACAGGGGGAGTCAGGCGAGCAGTACTTC
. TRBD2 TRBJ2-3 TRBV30 CAWSWGGSSPTDTQYF TGTGCCTGGAGTTGGGGAGGGTCGAGCCCCACAGATACGCAGTATTTT
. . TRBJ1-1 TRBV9 CASSEAMNTEAFF TGTGCCAGCAGCGAGGCAATGAACACTGAAGCTTTCTTT
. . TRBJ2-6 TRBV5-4 CASSSMAGASSGANVLTF TGTGCCAGCAGCTCAATGGCAGGGGCGAGCTCTGGGGCCAACGTCCTGACTTTC
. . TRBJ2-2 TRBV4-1 CASSQGLGGTGELFF TGCGCCAGCAGCCAAGGCTTAGGGGGGACCGGGGAGCTGTTTTTT
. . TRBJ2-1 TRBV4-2 CASSRPGSYNEQFF TGTGCCAGCAGCAGGCCAGGCTCCTACAATGAGCAGTTCTTC
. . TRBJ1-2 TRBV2 CASSEGWDFNYGYTF TGTGCCAGCAGTGAAGGTTGGGATTTTAACTATGGCTACACCTTC
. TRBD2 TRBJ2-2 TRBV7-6 CASSFGQAGASNTGELFF TGTGCCAGCAGCTTCGGCCAAGCGGGGGCCTCGAACACCGGGGAGCTGTTTTTT
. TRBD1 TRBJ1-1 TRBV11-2 CASSSRTGSEAFF TGTGCCAGCAGCTCCAGGACAGGGTCCGAGGCTTTCTTT
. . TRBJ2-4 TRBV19 CASSMVRGRGIQYF TGTGCCAGTAGTATGGTCAGGGGCCGGGGCATTCAGTACTTC
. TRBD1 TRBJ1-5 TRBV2 CASTRQGNQPQHF TGTGCCAGCACCAGACAGGGAAATCAGCCCCAGCATTTT
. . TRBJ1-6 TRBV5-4 CASSLTTSYNSPLHF TGTGCCAGCAGCTTGACTACCTCCTATAATTCACCCCTCCACTTT
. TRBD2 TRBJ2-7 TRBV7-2 CASSQAGTSVYEQYF TGTGCCAGCAGTCAAGCCGGGACTAGTGTCTACGAGCAGTACTTC
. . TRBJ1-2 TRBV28 CASSLIQTSRTF TGTGCCAGCAGTTTAATCCAAACAAGTCGCACCTTC
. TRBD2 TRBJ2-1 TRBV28 CASSLAGGEQFF TGTGCCAGCAGTTTGGCGGGAGGCGAGCAGTTCTTC
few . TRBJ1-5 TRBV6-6 CASNPGGQPQHF TGTGCCAGCAACCCGGGGGGTCAGCCCCAGCATTTT
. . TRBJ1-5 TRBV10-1 CARLWVGNQPQHF TGCGCCAGGCTTTGGGTGGGGAATCAGCCCCAGCATTTT
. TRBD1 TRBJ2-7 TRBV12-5 CASAADRVGEQYF TGTGCTAGTGCCGCGGACAGGGTAGGCGAGCAGTACTTC
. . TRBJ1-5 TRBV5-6 CASSSSRTLGGDQPQHF TGTGCCAGCAGCTCCTCACGGACCCTCGGCGGGGATCAGCCCCAGCATTTT
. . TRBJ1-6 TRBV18 CASSSGSPGAPLHF TGTGCCAGCTCATCCGGATCCCCCGGTGCACCCCTCCACTTT
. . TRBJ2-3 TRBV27 CASSLWTPSTDTQYF TGTGCCAGCAGTCTCTGGACGCCCAGCACAGATACGCAGTATTTT
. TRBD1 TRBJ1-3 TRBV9 CASSVDPQGNLRNTIYF TGTGCCAGCAGCGTAGACCCACAGGGGAATTTGCGAAACACCATATATTTT
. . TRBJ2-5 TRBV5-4 CASSLEIIQETQYF TGTGCCAGCAGCTTGGAGATAATTCAAGAGACCCAGTACTTC
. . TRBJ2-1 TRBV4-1 CASSLKVWVGNEQFF TGCGCCAGCAGCCTGAAGGTTTGGGTTGGCAATGAGCAGTTCTTC
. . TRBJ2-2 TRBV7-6 CASARGSQNTGELFF TGTGCCAGCGCTAGGGGCAGCCAAAACACCGGGGAGCTGTTTTTT
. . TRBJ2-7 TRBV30 CAWGVGIYEQYF TGTGCCTGGGGAGTGGGGATTTACGAGCAGTACTTC
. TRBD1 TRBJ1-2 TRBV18 CASSRTGTNYGYTF TGTGCCAGCTCACGGACAGGTACAAACTATGGCTACACCTTC
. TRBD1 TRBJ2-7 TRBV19 CASSTRTGADEQYF TGTGCCAGTAGTACCCGGACAGGGGCGGACGAGCAGTACTTC